This TCR beta chain was identified during a study of blood T cell repertoires in COVID-19. CDR3 length: 15 amino acids. Germline V CDR1 and CDR2: MDHEN, SYDVKM. V lost 3 bases, J lost 0 bases, and 4 bases stayed unmatched. The data were produced by immunoSEQ multiplex PCR, yet TCRdb's version contains in-frame clones alone and is incomplete. This sample yields approximately 110,000 clones, of which roughly 85% are seen a single time; around 3% belongs to the top ten. One Seattle source followed patients from active infection through their disease course. The sequencing input was peripheral blood. The TCR comes from a woman over 75 with COVID-19, enrolled during active disease. J is TRBJ1-1 and V is TRBV28, with 7 bases matching TRBD1. The CDR3 reads CASSFSDRVNTEAFF. In DNA, the CDR3 is TGTGCCAGCAGTTTTTCAGACAGGGTGAACACTGAAGCTTTCTTT.